The following is a T cell receptor beta chain sequence with its context. TCRdb processed the 5' RACE reads again and assigns one entry to each CDR3 protein, with no DNA. The repertoire table contains under 500,000 distinct CDR3 sequences. The data are from a study of T cells expressing NK-cell markers. Across the study: In sorted CD3+CD56+NKG2C+, CD3+CD56+NKG2C- and CD3+CD56-NKG2C+ T cells, TCR beta repertoires were obtained. One of eight sequenced donors was HCMV-seronegative; the other seven were seropositive.

The CDR3 spans 14 residues. Germline V gives CDR1 SEHNR, CDR2 FQNEAQ (reference sequence). The origin of this receptor is a woman between 18 and 75 years old in good health. The chain uses TRBV7-9 and TRBJ1-1; TCRdb calls TRBD1, which cannot be checked without DNA. The sequencing sample was made of blood T cells: a sorted CD56 or NKG2C T cell subset, CD4+ or CD8+ T cells, or bulk PBMC T cells (not recorded which). This CDR3 is CASSFIRGHTEAFF.